The rows below give T cell receptor beta chains drawn from one sample of a study of blood T cell repertoires in COVID-19. Some clones are missing from TCRdb's copy, which holds only in-frame ones; the method was immunoSEQ multiplex PCR. The sample yields 150,000 or so clones, about 80% seen once. The sample taken for sequencing was peripheral blood. These receptors came from a man aged 65 to 79 who had recovered from COVID-19. The CDR3 runs from the conserved cysteine through the conserved F or W. D genes are given only for firm matches. For some rows the clone size is stated as once, few or many, or as a class when expanded; others skip it.

J gene,CDR3 length,D gene,V gene,clone size,CDR3 DNA,CDR3 protein
TRBJ2-7,15,TRBD2,TRBV3-1/TRBV3-2,NA,TGTGCCAGCAGCCAAGGAGCGGGAGGGCTCTACGAGCAGTACTTC,CASSQGAGGLYEQYF
TRBJ2-5,15,TRBD2,TRBV7-2,NA,TGTGCCAGCAGCTTCCTGGGACTAGCGGGAGAGACCCAGTACTTC,CASSFLGLAGETQYF
TRBJ2-3,15,TRBD2,TRBV7-7,NA,TGTGCTAGCAGCCCGGGACTAGCGGGAGGGGATACGCAGTATTTT,CASSPGLAGGDTQYF
TRBJ2-1,16,NA,TRBV5-1,NA,TGCGCCAGCAGCCAAGGGGACTCCTTGCCCTACAATGAGCAGTTCTTC,CASSQGDSLPYNEQFF
TRBJ2-7,14,TRBD1,TRBV7-9,NA,TGTGCCAGCAGCAGTCACAGGGGGTCCTACGAGCAGTACTTC,CASSSHRGSYEQYF
TRBJ1-1,13,NA,TRBV10-3,few,TGTGCCATCAGTGAATCGGGTAACACTGAAGCTTTCTTT,CAISESGNTEAFF
TRBJ1-3,17,NA,TRBV19,NA,TGTGCCAGTAGTATGAGGCTTCGGGGATTCCTCGAAAACACCATATATTTT,CASSMRLRGFLENTIYF
TRBJ2-5,15,TRBD1,TRBV18,NA,TGTGCCAGCTCACTAATGGGGACAGACCAAGAGACCCAGTACTTC,CASSLMGTDQETQYF
TRBJ2-7,16,TRBD1,TRBV19,NA,TGTGCCAGTAGTATTCAAGGGACAGTGAGCTCCTACGAGCAGTACTTC,CASSIQGTVSSYEQYF
TRBJ2-7,17,NA,TRBV4-1,few,TGCGCCAGCAGCCAAGATTGGGGGCGGGACAGCACCTACGAGCAGTACTTC,CASSQDWGRDSTYEQYF
TRBJ2-7,15,TRBD2,TRBV4-1,NA,TGCGCCAGCAGCAAGGGACTAGCTTTCAACTACGAGCAGTACTTC,CASSKGLAFNYEQYF
TRBJ2-2,18,NA,TRBV4-1,NA,TGCGCCAGCAGCCCTCCTAACGGGGTGGGGACGAACACCGGGGAGCTGTTTTTT,CASSPPNGVGTNTGELFF
TRBJ2-1,13,NA,TRBV9,NA,TGTGCCAGCTCTGGGGGGGGACAAAGTGAGCAGTTCTTC,CASSGGGQSEQFF
TRBJ1-4,14,TRBD1,TRBV11-2,NA,TGTGCCAGCAGCTTTGGGACAGGGGGCGAAAAACTGTTTTTT,CASSFGTGGEKLFF
TRBJ2-3,14,TRBD1,TRBV5-1,NA,TGCGCCAGCAGCCCAGAGACAGGGATGTCGCCGCAGTATTTT,CASSPETGMSPQYF
TRBJ1-1,14,TRBD1,TRBV28,NA,TGTGCCAGCAGTTTATCAGGGGGGAACACTGAAGCTTTCTTT,CASSLSGGNTEAFF
TRBJ2-1,12,NA,TRBV7-2,NA,TGTGCCAGCAGCTTGAGGAGAAATGAGCAGTTCTTC,CASSLRRNEQFF
TRBJ2-5,16,TRBD1,TRBV5-4,NA,TGTGCCAGCAGCTTGGCGGGGACAGGGAGTCAAGAGACCCAGTACTTC,CASSLAGTGSQETQYF
TRBJ2-4,16,NA,TRBV7-2,NA,TGTGCCAGCAGCTTAGATGTAGCCGCCGCCAAAAACATTCAGTACTTC,CASSLDVAAAKNIQYF
TRBJ1-2,13,NA,TRBV2,NA,TGTGCCAGCAGTGAAAACAGAAACTATGGCTACACCTTC,CASSENRNYGYTF
TRBJ1-2,16,TRBD1,TRBV7-8,NA,TGTGCCAGCAGCTACGCCGGGACAGCTATTAACTATGGCTACACCTTC,CASSYAGTAINYGYTF
TRBJ2-7,13,NA,TRBV6-5,few,TGTGCCAGCTCGAGCGGATTCTCCTACGAGCAGTACTTC,CASSSGFSYEQYF
TRBJ1-1,13,NA,TRBV28,NA,TGTGCCAGCAGTTTAATGAGTCCCACTGAAGCTTTCTTT,CASSLMSPTEAFF
TRBJ1-5,14,TRBD1,TRBV7-8,NA,TGTGCCAGCAACGGGGGACAGAACAATCAGCCCCAGCATTTT,CASNGGQNNQPQHF
TRBJ1-6,14,NA,TRBV6-6,few,TGTGCCAGCAGTTACGCCGAAACGGGATCACCCCTCCACTTT,CASSYAETGSPLHF
TRBJ1-5,14,TRBD1,TRBV28,NA,TGTGCCAGCAGTTCGGGACAGGGTAACCCGCCCCAGCATTTT,CASSSGQGNPPQHF
TRBJ1-1,13,TRBD1,TRBV6-5,NA,TGTGCCAGCAGTCAGGGGGCGCAGACTGAAGCTTTCTTT,CASSQGAQTEAFF
TRBJ2-4,18,TRBD2,TRBV19,NA,TGTGCCAGTGGCCGTGGGACTAGCGGGAGACTAGCCAAAAACATTCAGTACTTC,CASGRGTSGRLAKNIQYF
TRBJ2-7,16,TRBD2,TRBV11-1,once,TGTGCCAGCAGCATAGCGGGACTCGCCGGGGGGCGGGAGCAGTACTTC,CASSIAGLAGGREQYF
TRBJ2-2,15,TRBD1,TRBV19,NA,TGTGCCAGTAGTAGGGGACAGGGGAACACCGGGGAGCTGTTTTTT,CASSRGQGNTGELFF
TRBJ2-2,16,NA,TRBV28,few,TGTGCCAGCAGTTTATTCCCCCAGGGTAGGACCGGGGAGCTGTTTTTT,CASSLFPQGRTGELFF
TRBJ1-1,16,NA,TRBV5-4,NA,TGTGCCAGCAGCTTGGGTAGTTGGACAGCCGGCACTGAAGCTTTCTTT,CASSLGSWTAGTEAFF
TRBJ2-1,15,NA,TRBV30,NA,TGTGCCTGGAGTGTTTTCGGCTCAACTAGCACTGAGCAGTTCTTC,CAWSVFGSTSTEQFF
TRBJ1-5,13,NA,TRBV3-1/TRBV3-2,few,TGTGCCAGCAGCTTGGACATCGGGCAGCCCCAGCATTTT,CASSLDIGQPQHF
TRBJ1-5,12,TRBD1,TRBV19,once,TGTGTCGTGGGGCAGGGGGTTCAGCCCCAGCATTTT,CVVGQGVQPQHF
TRBJ1-2,13,NA,TRBV5-6,NA,TGTGCCAGCAGCCTACAGGGTAGGGGGGGCTACACCTTC,CASSLQGRGGYTF
TRBJ1-4,14,TRBD1,TRBV10-1,NA,TGCGCCAGCAGTGGTGGAACAGGGGGTGAAAAACTGTTTTTT,CASSGGTGGEKLFF
TRBJ1-2,13,NA,TRBV6-1,NA,TGTGCCAGCAGTTCGCGGGCCTCATATGGCTACACCTTC,CASSSRASYGYTF
TRBJ1-4,14,NA,TRBV3-1/TRBV3-2,NA,TGTGCCAGCAGCCAAGATCGGGAGGTTCTGAAACTGTTTTTT,CASSQDREVLKLFF
TRBJ2-5,15,NA,TRBV9,NA,TGTGCCAGCAGCGTAAACCAGGGTGATGGAGAGACCCAGTACTTC,CASSVNQGDGETQYF
TRBJ1-1,12,NA,TRBV19,NA,TGTGCCAGTAGTATCCCCGACACTGAAGCTTTCTTT,CASSIPDTEAFF
TRBJ1-5,16,NA,TRBV28,few,TGTGCCAGCAGTGTGAGCGGGGGCGCAGGGAATCAGCCCCAGCATTTT,CASSVSGGAGNQPQHF
TRBJ1-1,14,TRBD1,TRBV5-1,NA,TGCGCCAGCACCGCTGGGACAGGGAACACTGAAGCTTTCTTT,CASTAGTGNTEAFF
TRBJ2-2,13,NA,TRBV6-5,NA,TGTGCCACCTACCTTCAGGGCACCGGGGAGCTGTTTTTT,CATYLQGTGELFF
TRBJ2-5,14,TRBD1,TRBV2,many,TGTGCCAGCAGTGTACAGGGGGCTGGGGAGACCCAGTACTTC,CASSVQGAGETQYF
TRBJ1-1,13,NA,TRBV29-1,NA,TGCAGCGTTGCCTTGCAGGGTTACACTGAAGCTTTCTTT,CSVALQGYTEAFF
TRBJ1-2,14,NA,TRBV19,NA,TGTGCCAGTAGGAGACAAGAGTCTTTCTATGGCTACACCTTC,CASRRQESFYGYTF